These 6 T cell receptor beta chains were all obtained from the same sample, sequenced in a study of blood T cell repertoires in COVID-19. This table comes from immunoSEQ multiplex PCR, and its TCRdb copy is limited to in-frame clones, with some not included. The data show a few hundred thousand clones, about 93% seen once. Sequencing input: peripheral blood. These receptors came from a woman between 25 and 40 years old with COVID-19, enrolled during active disease.

The chain is built from TRBV28 and TRBJ2-1; D unresolved. The germline gives CDR1 MDHEN, CDR2 SYDVKM. The CDR3 extends over 13 amino acids. With 4 bases removed from V and 9 bases from J, the gap between germline ends came to 13 bases. CDR3: CASSSPGQAEQFF. Here the CDR3 DNA reads TGTGCCAGCAGTTCTCCAGGTCAGGCTGAGCAGTTCTTC.

The rearrangement uses TRBV30 and TRBJ1-6; maybe TRBD1 (5 bases). The CDR3 is 15 amino acids. In germline, CDR1 is GTSNPN, CDR2 SVGIG (reference sequence). V dropped 5 bases and J dropped 2 bases, with 13 bases sitting between them. The DNA of the CDR3 is TGTGCCTGGGGGAAGGGGCTGGCCTATAATTCACCCCTCCACTTT. It yields the protein CAWGKGLAYNSPLHF.

The V and J genes are TRBV3-1 (or the pseudogene TRBV3-2) and TRBJ1-2; 8 bases map to TRBD1. The CDR3 loop spans 14 amino acids. V was clipped by 4 bases and J by 2 bases; unmatched bases: 3. Germline V lookup: CDR1 LGHDT, CDR2 YNNKEL (reference sequence). The CDR3 DNA sequence: TGTGCCAGCAGCCTCCGGACAGGGAACTATGGCTACACCTTC. Protein sequence: CASSLRTGNYGYTF.

The J gene is TRBJ2-1, the V gene TRBV28; TRBD2 might be the D (6 bases). Trimming pared 6 bases from V and 9 bases from J, leaving 18 bases between. The CDR3 loop spans 14 amino acids. Germline V lookup: CDR1 MDHEN, CDR2 SYDVKM. The CDR3 is CASSLLGGTSEQFF. CDR3 in DNA: TGTGCCAGCAGCCTACTGGGGGGAACGAGTGAGCAGTTCTTC. Looking up the rest from reference TRBV28 and TRBJ2-1 gives the full variable domain: DVKVTQSSRYLVKRTGEKVFLECVQDMDHENMFWYRQDPGLGLRLIYFSYDVKMKEKGDIPEGYSVSREKKERFSLILESASTNQTSMYLCASSLLGGTSEQFFGPGTRLTVL.

This sequence joins TRBV19 and TRBJ2-4, with a possible D match to TRBD1 (5 bases). This CDR3 comprises 14 residues. The V end lost 5 bases, the J end lost 0 bases, and 8 bases lay between the germline ends. Per germline, CDR1 LNHDA and CDR2 SQIVND (reference sequence). The CDR3 sequence: CASSEDRAKNIQYF. The CDR3 bases are TGTGCCAGTAGTGAAGACAGAGCCAAAAACATTCAGTACTTC.

This clone was seen once. The chain links TRBV7-9 to TRBJ1-1; 8 nucleotides align to TRBD1. From germline, CDR1 is SEHNR and CDR2 FQNEAQ (reference sequence). The CDR3 extends over 14 amino acids. The junction had 2 bases not matched to a gene; V was cut back by 1 base and J by 4 bases. The CDR3 sequence: CASSLDRGFTEAFF. The CDR3 coding sequence is TGTGCCAGCAGCTTAGACAGGGGGTTCACTGAAGCTTTCTTT. The full variable domain, with the rest looked up from reference TRBV7-9 and TRBJ1-1, is DTGVSQNPRHKITKRGQNVTFRCDPISEHNRLYWYRQTLGQGPEFLTYFQNEAQLEKSRLLSDRFSAERPKGSFSTLEIQRTEQGDSAMYLCASSLDRGFTEAFFGQGTRLTVV.